The clone carrying this T cell receptor (beta chain) is categorized as medium-sized. Trimming at V came to 5 bases and at J to 6 bases, leaving 4 bases not matched to a gene. The CDR3 is 15 amino acids. CDR1 and CDR2 (germline): MGHRA, YSYEKL. These data are taken from a study of T cell changes during pregnancy in multiple sclerosis. Libraries were prepared by immunoSEQ multiplex PCR; TCRdb keeps only in-frame clonotypes and omits some of them. Among 40,000 to 55,000 clones listed, around 89% were seen once. The source material was CD4+ T cells from peripheral blood mononuclear cells, sampled after pregnancy. The receptor's source is a female donor with multiple sclerosis, enrolled in a pregnancy study. The chain links TRBV4-1 to TRBJ2-1; 13 nucleotides match TRBD2. This CDR3 is CASSGGLAGVNEQFF. The CDR3 bases are TGCGCCAGCAGCGGAGGACTAGCGGGAGTCAATGAGCAGTTCTTC.